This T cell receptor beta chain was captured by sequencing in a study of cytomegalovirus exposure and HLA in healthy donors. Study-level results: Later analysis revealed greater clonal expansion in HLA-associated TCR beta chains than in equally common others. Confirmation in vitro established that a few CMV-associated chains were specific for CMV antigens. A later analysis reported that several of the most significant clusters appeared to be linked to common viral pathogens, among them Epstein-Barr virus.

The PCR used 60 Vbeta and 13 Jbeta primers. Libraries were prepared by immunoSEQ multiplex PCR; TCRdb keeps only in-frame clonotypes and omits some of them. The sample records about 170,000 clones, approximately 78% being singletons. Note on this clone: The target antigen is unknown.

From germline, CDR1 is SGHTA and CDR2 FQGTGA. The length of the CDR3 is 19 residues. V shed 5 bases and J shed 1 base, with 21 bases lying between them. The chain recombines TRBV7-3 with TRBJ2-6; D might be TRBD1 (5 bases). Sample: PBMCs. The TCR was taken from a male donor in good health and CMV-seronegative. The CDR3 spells CASSPHPLGLGSGANVLTF. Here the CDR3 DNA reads TGTGCCAGCAGCCCCCACCCTTTGGGGCTGGGGTCTGGGGCCAACGTCCTGACTTTC. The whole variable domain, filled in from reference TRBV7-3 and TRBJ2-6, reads GAGVSQTPSNKVTEKGKYVELRCDPISGHTALYWYRQSLGQGPEFLIYFQGTGAADDSGLPNDRFFAVRPEGSVSTLKIQRTERGDSAVYLCASSPHPLGLGSGANVLTFGAGSRLTVL.